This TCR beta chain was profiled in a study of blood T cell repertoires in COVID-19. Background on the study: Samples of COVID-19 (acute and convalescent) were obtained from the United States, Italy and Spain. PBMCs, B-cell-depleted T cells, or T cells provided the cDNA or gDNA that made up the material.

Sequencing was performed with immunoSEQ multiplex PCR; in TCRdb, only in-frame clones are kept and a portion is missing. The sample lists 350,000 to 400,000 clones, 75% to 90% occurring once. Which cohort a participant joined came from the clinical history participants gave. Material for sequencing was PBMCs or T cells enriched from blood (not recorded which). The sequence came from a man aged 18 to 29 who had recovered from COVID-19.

In nucleotides, the CDR3 is TGCGCCAGCAGCTGGGGACAGACCGATTACAATGAGCAGTTCTTC. Protein product: CASSWGQTDYNEQFF. This rearrangement joins TRBV5-1 to TRBJ2-1; 7 bases align to TRBD1. After removal of 3 bases from V and 4 bases from J, the junction contained 7 bases not matched to a gene. This CDR3 spans 15 amino acids. CDR1 and CDR2 (germline): SGHRS, YFSETQ.